The following is a T cell receptor (beta chain) sequence with its context. As yet, its antigen is unknown. The data derive from a study of human T cells and chemical hapten exposure. Each CDR3 protein is one row after TCRdb ran MiXCR on the RACE reads. The sample has under 40,000 distinct CDR3 sequences, about 6.3% seen once. Study observations and caveats: TCRs above 1 in 1000 frequency stayed constant with DPC sensitization.

V shed 3 bases and J shed 5 bases, with 13 bases lying between them. Germline CDR1 is SQVTM and CDR2 is ANQGSEA. This CDR3 region has 13 residues. The time point was: patch test 1, 2 weeks after DPC sensitization. As to treatment: therapeutic diphenylcyclopropenone sensitization with weekly scalp DPC. Unfractionated whole blood served as the source for total RNA extraction. This chain uses TRBV29-1 with TRBJ2-5, with D unclear. The sample here was whole blood, taken in connection with sensitization to the hapten diphenylcyclopropenone (DPC). The clonotype originates from a woman between 25 and 40 years old with alopecia areata. Some clones in this sample may be carry-over from other donors' samples. The CDR3 DNA follows: TGCAGCGTTGAGATGGTTAGCCTGGAGACCCAGTACTTC. Translated: CSVEMVSLETQYF. The whole variable domain, remainder taken from reference TRBV29-1 and TRBJ2-5, is SAVISQKPSRDICQRGTSLTIQCQVDSQVTMMFWYRQQPGQSLTLIATANQGSEATYESGFVIDKFPISRPNLTFSTLTVSNMSPEDSSIYLCSVEMVSLETQYFGPGTRLLVL.